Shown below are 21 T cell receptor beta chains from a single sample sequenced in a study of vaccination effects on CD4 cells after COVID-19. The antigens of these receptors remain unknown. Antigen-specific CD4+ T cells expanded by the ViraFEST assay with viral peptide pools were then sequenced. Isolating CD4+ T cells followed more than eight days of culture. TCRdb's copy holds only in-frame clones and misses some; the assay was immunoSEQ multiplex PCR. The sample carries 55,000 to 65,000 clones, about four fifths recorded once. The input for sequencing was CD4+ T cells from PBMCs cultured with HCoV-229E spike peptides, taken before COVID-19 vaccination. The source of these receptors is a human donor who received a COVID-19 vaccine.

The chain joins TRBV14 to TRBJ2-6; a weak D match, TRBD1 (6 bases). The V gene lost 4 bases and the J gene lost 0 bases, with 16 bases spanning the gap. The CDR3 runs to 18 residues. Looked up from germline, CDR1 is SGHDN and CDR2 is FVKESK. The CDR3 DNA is TGTGCCAGCAGCCCTCTTTGGCAGGGGAGCTCTGGGGCCAACGTCCTGACTTTC. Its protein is CASSPLWQGSSGANVLTF.

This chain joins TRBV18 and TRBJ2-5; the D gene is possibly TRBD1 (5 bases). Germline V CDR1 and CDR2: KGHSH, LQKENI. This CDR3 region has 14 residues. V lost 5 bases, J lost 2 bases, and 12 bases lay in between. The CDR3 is CASSLGHEQETQYF. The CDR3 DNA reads TGTGCCAGCTCATTAGGACACGAACAAGAGACCCAGTACTTC.

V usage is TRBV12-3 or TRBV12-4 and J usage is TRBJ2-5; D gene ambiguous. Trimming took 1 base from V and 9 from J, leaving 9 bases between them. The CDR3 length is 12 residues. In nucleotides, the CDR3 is TGTGCCAGCAGTTTAGACTCCGGCCCCCAGTACTTC. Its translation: CASSLDSGPQYF.

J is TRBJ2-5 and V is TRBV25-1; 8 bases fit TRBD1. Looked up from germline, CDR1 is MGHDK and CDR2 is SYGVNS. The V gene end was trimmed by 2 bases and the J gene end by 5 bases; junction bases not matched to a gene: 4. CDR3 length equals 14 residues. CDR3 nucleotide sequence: TGTGCCAGCAGTGAAATGGACAGGGTCGAGACCCAGTACTTC. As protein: CASSEMDRVETQYF.

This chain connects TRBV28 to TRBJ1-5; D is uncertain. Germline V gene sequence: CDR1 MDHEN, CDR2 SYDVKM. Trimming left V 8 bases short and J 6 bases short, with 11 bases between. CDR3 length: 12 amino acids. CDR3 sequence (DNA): TGTGCCAGCGCCTCGGGATCTCAGCCCCAGCATTTT. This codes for CASASGSQPQHF. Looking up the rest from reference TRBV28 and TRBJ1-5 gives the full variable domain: DVKVTQSSRYLVKRTGEKVFLECVQDMDHENMFWYRQDPGLGLRLIYFSYDVKMKEKGDIPEGYSVSREKKERFSLILESASTNQTSMYLCASASGSQPQHFGDGTRLSIL.

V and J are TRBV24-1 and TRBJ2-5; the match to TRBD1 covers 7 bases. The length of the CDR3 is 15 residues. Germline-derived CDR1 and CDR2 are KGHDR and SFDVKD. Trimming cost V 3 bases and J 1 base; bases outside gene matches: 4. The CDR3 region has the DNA TGTGCCACCAGTGATCCGACAGGGATCCAAGAGACCCAGTACTTC. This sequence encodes CATSDPTGIQETQYF.

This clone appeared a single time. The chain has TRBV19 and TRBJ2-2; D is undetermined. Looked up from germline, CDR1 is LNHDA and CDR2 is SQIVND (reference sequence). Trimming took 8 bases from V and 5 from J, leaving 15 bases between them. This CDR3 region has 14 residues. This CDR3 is CASSNRPITGELFF. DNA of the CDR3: TGTGCCAGTTCTAACCGACCTATTACCGGGGAGCTGTTTTTT.

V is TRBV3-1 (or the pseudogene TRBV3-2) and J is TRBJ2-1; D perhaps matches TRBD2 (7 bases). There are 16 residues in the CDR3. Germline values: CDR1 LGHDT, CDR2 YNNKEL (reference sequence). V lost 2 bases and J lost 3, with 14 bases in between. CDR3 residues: CASSQLKGGVYNEQFF. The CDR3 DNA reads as TGTGCCAGCAGCCAACTTAAGGGGGGGGTCTACAATGAGCAGTTCTTC.

In DNA form, the CDR3 reads TGTGCCAGCAGTTTTTCCGGATACGAGCAGTACGTC. Its translation: CASSFSGYEQYV. This sequence joins TRBV6-5 and TRBJ2-7; D unresolved. The CDR3 has 12 amino acids. The germline gives CDR1 MNHEY, CDR2 SVGAGI. Between the trimmed V and J ends, which lost 4 bases and 4 bases, there was a span of 8 bases.

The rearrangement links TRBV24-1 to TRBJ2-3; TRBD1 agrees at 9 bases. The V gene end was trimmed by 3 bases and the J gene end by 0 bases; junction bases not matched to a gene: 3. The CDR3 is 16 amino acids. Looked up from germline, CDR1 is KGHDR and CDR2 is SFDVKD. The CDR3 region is CATSDPGTGSTDTQYF. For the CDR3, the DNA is TGTGCCACCAGTGATCCAGGGACAGGGAGCACAGATACGCAGTATTTT.

The CDR3 sequence is CAWSFHGANTEAFF. CDR3 in DNA: TGTGCCTGGAGTTTCCATGGGGCGAACACTGAAGCTTTCTTT. V gene TRBV30 combines with J gene TRBJ1-1; maybe TRBD1 (5 bases). Trimming took 2 bases from V and 1 from J, leaving 11 bases between them. Germline V CDR1 and CDR2: GTSNPN, SVGIG (reference sequence). This CDR3 has 14 residues.

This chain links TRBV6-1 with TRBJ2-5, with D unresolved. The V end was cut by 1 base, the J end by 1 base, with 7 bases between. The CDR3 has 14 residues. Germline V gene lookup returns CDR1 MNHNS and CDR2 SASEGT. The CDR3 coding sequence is TGTGCCAGCAGTGAAGACTATCCCCAAGAGACCCAGTACTTC. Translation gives CASSEDYPQETQYF.

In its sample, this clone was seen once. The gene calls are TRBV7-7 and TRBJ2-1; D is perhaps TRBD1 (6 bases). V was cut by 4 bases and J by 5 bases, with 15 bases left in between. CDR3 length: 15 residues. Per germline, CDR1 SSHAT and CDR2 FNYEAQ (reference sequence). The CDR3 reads CASSSTPDRNNEQFF. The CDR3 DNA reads TGTGCCAGCAGCTCAACCCCGGACAGAAACAATGAGCAGTTCTTC.

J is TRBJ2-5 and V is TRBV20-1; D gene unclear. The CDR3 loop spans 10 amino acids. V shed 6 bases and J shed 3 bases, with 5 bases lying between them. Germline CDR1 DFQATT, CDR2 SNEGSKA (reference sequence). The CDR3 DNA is TGCAGTGCCTGGAAAGAGACCCAGTACTTC. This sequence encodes CSAWKETQYF.

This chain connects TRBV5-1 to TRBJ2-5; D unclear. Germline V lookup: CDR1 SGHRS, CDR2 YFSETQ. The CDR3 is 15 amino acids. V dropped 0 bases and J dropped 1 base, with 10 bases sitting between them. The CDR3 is CASSLGGTAQETQYF. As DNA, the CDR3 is TGCGCCAGCAGCTTGGGCGGTACAGCCCAAGAGACCCAGTACTTC.

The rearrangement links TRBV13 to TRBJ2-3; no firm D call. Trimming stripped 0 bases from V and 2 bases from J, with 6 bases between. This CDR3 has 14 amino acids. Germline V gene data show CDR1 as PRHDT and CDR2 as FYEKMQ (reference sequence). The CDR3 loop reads CASSLGWTTDTQYF. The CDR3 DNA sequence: TGTGCCAGCAGCTTAGGGTGGACCACAGATACGCAGTATTTT.

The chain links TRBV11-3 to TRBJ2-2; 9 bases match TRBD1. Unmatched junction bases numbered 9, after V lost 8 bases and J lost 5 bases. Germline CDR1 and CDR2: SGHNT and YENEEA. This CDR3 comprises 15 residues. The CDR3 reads CASEPGQGRTGELFF. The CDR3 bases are TGTGCCAGCGAACCGGGACAGGGTCGAACCGGGGAGCTGTTTTTT. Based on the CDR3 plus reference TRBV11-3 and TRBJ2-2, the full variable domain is EAGVVQSPRYKIIEKKQPVAFWCNPISGHNTLYWYLQNLGQGPELLIRYENEEAVDDSQLPKDRFSAERLKGVDSTLKIQPAELGDSAVYLCASEPGQGRTGELFFGEGSRLTVL.

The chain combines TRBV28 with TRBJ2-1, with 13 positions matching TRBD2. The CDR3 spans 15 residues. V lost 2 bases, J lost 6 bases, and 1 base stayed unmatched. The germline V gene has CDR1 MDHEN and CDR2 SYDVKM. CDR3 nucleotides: TGTGCCAGCAGTTTAACTAGCGGGGGGGGCAATGAGCAGTTCTTC. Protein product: CASSLTSGGGNEQFF.

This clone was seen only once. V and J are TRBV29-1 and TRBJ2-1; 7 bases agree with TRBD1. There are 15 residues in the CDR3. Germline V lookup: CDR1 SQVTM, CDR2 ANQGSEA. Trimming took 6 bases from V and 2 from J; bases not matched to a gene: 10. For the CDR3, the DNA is TGCAGCGTCAGGACAGGAAGGAATACCTACAATGAGCAGTTCTTC. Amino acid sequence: CSVRTGRNTYNEQFF.

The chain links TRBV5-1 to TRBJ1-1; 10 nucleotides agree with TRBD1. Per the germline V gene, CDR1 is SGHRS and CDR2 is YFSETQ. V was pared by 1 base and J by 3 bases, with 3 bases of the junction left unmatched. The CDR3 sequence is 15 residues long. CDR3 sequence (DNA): TGCGCCAGCAGCTTGTGGACAGGGGGAGACACTGAAGCTTTCTTT. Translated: CASSLWTGGDTEAFF. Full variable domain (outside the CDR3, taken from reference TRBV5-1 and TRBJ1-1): KAGVTQTPRYLIKTRGQQVTLSCSPISGHRSVSWYQQTPGQGLQFLFEYFSETQRNKGNFPGRFSGRQFSNSRSEMNVSTLELGDSALYLCASSLWTGGDTEAFFGQGTRLTVV.

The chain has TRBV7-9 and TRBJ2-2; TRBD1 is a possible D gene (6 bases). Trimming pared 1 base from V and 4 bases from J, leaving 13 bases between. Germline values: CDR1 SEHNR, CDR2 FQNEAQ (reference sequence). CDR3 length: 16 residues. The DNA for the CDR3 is TGTGCCAGCAGCTTAGAGACAGGCCAACGCACCGGGGAGCTGTTTTTT. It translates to CASSLETGQRTGELFF.